These T cell receptor beta chains were read from a single sample in a study of blood T cell repertoires in COVID-19. Here immunoSEQ multiplex PCR was the method, and the copy in TCRdb shows in-frame clones only, minus some. Among tens of thousands of clones listed, around nine tenths were seen once. Material: peripheral blood. Receptor source: a man between 60 and 70 years old with acute or convalescent COVID-19. Each CDR3 is given with its conserved first and last residue. Each record gives: clone size, V gene, J gene, D gene, CDR3 DNA, CDR3 protein. D genes are given only for firm matches. Clone size is stated in some rows and not others, as once, few, many or a class when expanded.

clone size: .
V gene: TRBV19
J gene: TRBJ1-5
D gene: .
CDR3 DNA: TGTGCCAGTACCCTCGACAGGATCAGCAATCAGCCCCAGCATTTT
CDR3 protein: CASTLDRISNQPQHF

clone size: .
V gene: TRBV28
J gene: TRBJ2-5
D gene: .
CDR3 DNA: TGTGCCAGCACCGACACCCTGGCGCGAGAGACCCAGTACTTC
CDR3 protein: CASTDTLARETQYF

clone size: .
V gene: TRBV7-8
J gene: TRBJ1-2
D gene: .
CDR3 DNA: TGTGCCAGCAGCTTTTGGGGCCCCGATGATGGCTACACCTTC
CDR3 protein: CASSFWGPDDGYTF

clone size: .
V gene: TRBV19
J gene: TRBJ2-2
D gene: TRBD1
CDR3 DNA: TGTGCCACCAGACAGGGTTCCACCGGGGAGCTGTTTTTT
CDR3 protein: CATRQGSTGELFF

clone size: .
V gene: TRBV4-3
J gene: TRBJ2-2
D gene: .
CDR3 DNA: TGCGCCAGCAGCCAAGCAAGAGGGAACACCGGGGAGCTGTTTTTT
CDR3 protein: CASSQARGNTGELFF

clone size: .
V gene: TRBV3-1/TRBV3-2
J gene: TRBJ2-7
D gene: .
CDR3 DNA: TGTGCCAGCAGCCTTAACCCCTCGAGGCTGACCTCTAACGAGCAGTACTTC
CDR3 protein: CASSLNPSRLTSNEQYF

clone size: once
V gene: TRBV7-9
J gene: TRBJ2-7
D gene: TRBD1
CDR3 DNA: TGTGCCAGCAGCCCAGTCCAGGGGGCCTCCTACGAGCAGTACTTC
CDR3 protein: CASSPVQGASYEQYF

clone size: .
V gene: TRBV6-2/TRBV6-3
J gene: TRBJ1-2
D gene: .
CDR3 DNA: TGTGCCAGCAGTTCGGACAGCCCTTCTGCCTATGGCTACACCTTC
CDR3 protein: CASSSDSPSAYGYTF

clone size: once
V gene: TRBV5-6
J gene: TRBJ2-1
D gene: TRBD1
CDR3 DNA: TGTGCCAGCAGCCAGGGACAGATCTACAATGAGCAGTTCTTC
CDR3 protein: CASSQGQIYNEQFF

clone size: .
V gene: TRBV15
J gene: TRBJ1-6
D gene: .
CDR3 DNA: TGTGCCACCAGCAGAGATAGTACGGTGAATTCACCCCTCCACTTT
CDR3 protein: CATSRDSTVNSPLHF

clone size: .
V gene: TRBV12-3/TRBV12-4
J gene: TRBJ2-7
D gene: TRBD1
CDR3 DNA: TGTGCCAGCAGTTTTAGAGACAGGGCCGAGCAGTACTTC
CDR3 protein: CASSFRDRAEQYF